This T cell receptor (beta chain) appears in the sequencing data of a study of T cell responses to AZD1222 COVID-19 vaccine. Study results and caveats: Among vaccine-associated CD4 TCRs, coverage spanned spike, with dominance at 160-218 and 743-854. Without day 14 samples, only post-peak T cell repertoires were studied. Per reports, nearly half of all spike-specific TCRs target regions that are unmutated in variants.

Method: immunoSEQ multiplex PCR; TCRdb's copy keeps in-frame clones and lacks some. Counted here are 150,000 or so clones, about 91% occurring once; the ten biggest clones make up about 4%. On this clone: The antigen is undetermined.

V was pared by 3 bases and J by 6 bases, with 14 bases between. Germline values: CDR1 KGHSH, CDR2 LQKENI. This CDR3 region has 14 residues. This chain links TRBV18 with TRBJ1-2; tentatively, D is TRBD1 (6 bases). Here the sequenced sample was peripheral blood, taken 28 days after the second AZD1222 dose. This clonotype was obtained from an adult who received the AZD1222 COVID-19 vaccine. CDR3 bases: TGTGCCAGCTCACCGAATAGGAGGACAGATGGCTACACCTTC. It yields the protein CASSPNRRTDGYTF.